A selection of T cell receptor beta chains follows, all from one sample in a study of cytomegalovirus exposure and HLA in healthy donors. Profiling relied on immunoSEQ multiplex PCR, and the TCRdb table lists in-frame clones only, not all of them. The table records 100,000 to 150,000 clones, around four fifths of them present only once. Sample: PBMCs. The receptors here all came from a woman aged 40-49 years in good health and CMV-seropositive. The CDR3 runs from the conserved cysteine through the conserved F or W. Each record gives: J gene, clone size, D gene, V gene, CDR3 DNA, CDR3 protein. The D gene is left open where the match is weak. The listing skips clone size in some rows; elsewhere it reads once, few, many or a size class.

>TRBJ2-5|once|TRBD1|TRBV9
TGTGCCAGCAGCGGAGGGGACAGGGAGGAGACCCAGTACTTC
CASSGGDREETQYF
>TRBJ2-7|-|-|TRBV27
TGTGCCAGCAGGTCAGGCAGATCCTACGAGCAGTACTTC
CASRSGRSYEQYF
>TRBJ1-1|few|-|TRBV4-1
TGCGCCAGCAGCCAAGGCGCGGACACTGAAGCTTTCTTT
CASSQGADTEAFF
>TRBJ2-5|once|TRBD2|TRBV9
TGTGCCAGCAGCGTCGGGGGGGAGACCCAGTACTTC
CASSVGGETQYF
>TRBJ1-1|-|-|TRBV6-5
TGTGCCAGCACCAGGGGCCAAGGGACTGAAGCTTTCTTT
CASTRGQGTEAFF
>TRBJ1-2|-|-|TRBV29-1
TGCAGCGTTGAAGGGCAGGCATCAGCTAACTATGGCTACACCTTC
CSVEGQASANYGYTF
>TRBJ1-3|-|-|TRBV7-9
TGTGCCAGCAGCCACGGGACAAACTCTGGAAACACCATATATTTT
CASSHGTNSGNTIYF
>TRBJ2-1|-|TRBD2|TRBV14
TGTGCCAGCAGCCTTCTTAGCGGGAACTACAATGAGCAGTTCTTC
CASSLLSGNYNEQFF
>TRBJ1-2|-|-|TRBV6-1
TGTGCCAGCAGTGTCTCCGGGGTAAACTATGGCTACACCTTC
CASSVSGVNYGYTF
>TRBJ2-1|-|TRBD1|TRBV29-1
TGCAGCGTTGAAGCGTTTGGCGGGACAGGGAGAAACAATGAGCAGTTCTTC
CSVEAFGGTGRNNEQFF
>TRBJ1-1|-|TRBD1|TRBV7-8
TGTGCCAGCAGCCCCACAGGGGGCCCGGGAACTGAAGCTTTCTTT
CASSPTGGPGTEAFF
>TRBJ1-1|few|-|TRBV9
TGTGCCAGCAGCGGGGAGGGGCGGTTTGCTGAAGCTTTCTTT
CASSGEGRFAEAFF
>TRBJ1-1|-|-|TRBV7-9
TGTGCCAGCAGCGCACCACAGGGCGGCACTGAAGCTTTCTTT
CASSAPQGGTEAFF
>TRBJ2-1|-|TRBD2|TRBV5-1
TGCGCCAGCAGCTTCCCAGGGAGGGAGAATGAGCAGTTCTTC
CASSFPGRENEQFF
>TRBJ2-7|-|TRBD1|TRBV15
TGTGCCACCAGCCGGGACAGGGGCTACGAGCAGTACTTC
CATSRDRGYEQYF
>TRBJ2-2|-|-|TRBV19
TGTGCCAGCAGGAGGGATCCGGGGCCCCTGGCCGGGGAGCTGTTTTTT
CASRRDPGPLAGELFF
>TRBJ2-5|few|-|TRBV7-2
TGTGCCAGCAGCCTAGCATCAAAAGGGGAAGAGACCCAGTACTTC
CASSLASKGEETQYF
>TRBJ2-1|-|TRBD1|TRBV10-3
TGTGCCATCAGTGCCAGTGGACAGGACTCCTACAATGAGCAGTTCTTC
CAISASGQDSYNEQFF
>TRBJ1-3|-|-|TRBV4-1
TGCGCCAGCAGCCAAGATTTGTACTCCTCTGGAAACACCATATATTTT
CASSQDLYSSGNTIYF
>TRBJ1-2|-|TRBD1|TRBV6-5
TGTGCCAGCAACCAACAGGGGTCTCGTGGCTACACCTTC
CASNQQGSRGYTF
>TRBJ2-3|-|-|TRBV27
TGTGCCAGCAGTTTACTAGGGGGTGGGGGCACAGATACGCAGTATTTT
CASSLLGGGGTDTQYF
>TRBJ2-1|-|TRBD2|TRBV28
TGTGCCAGCAGTTCCCCGAGGGAGCGGGACCACAATGAGCAGTTCTTC
CASSSPRERDHNEQFF
>TRBJ1-4|once|-|TRBV7-2
TGTGCCAGCAGCCCCGCCACATGGGGCTTTAATGAAAAACTGTTTTTT
CASSPATWGFNEKLFF
>TRBJ1-4|-|TRBD1|TRBV6-1
TGTGCCAGCAGTGCGGGACAGGGAGGGGAAAAACTGTTTTTT
CASSAGQGGEKLFF
>TRBJ2-3|-|TRBD1|TRBV10-3
TGTGCCATCAGTTCGACAGGGGGCAGTAGCACAGATACGCAGTATTTT
CAISSTGGSSTDTQYF
>TRBJ2-1|-|TRBD2|TRBV5-1
TGCGCCAGCAGCTTGGCCGGGAGGAACAATGAGCAGTTCTTC
CASSLAGRNNEQFF
>TRBJ1-2|-|-|TRBV19
TGTGCCAGTAGTATAGGAGTAGACTATGGCTACACCTTC
CASSIGVDYGYTF
>TRBJ1-4|-|-|TRBV27
TGTGCCAGCAGTCCCTTTCCCCGGGAGGGAAGGAATGAAAAACTGTTTTTT
CASSPFPREGRNEKLFF
>TRBJ2-3|once|-|TRBV6-4
TGTGCCAGCAGTGACCAACTAGCATTTAGCACAGATACGCAGTATTTT
CASSDQLAFSTDTQYF
>TRBJ2-1|-|TRBD2|TRBV4-3
TGCGCCAGCAGTCGGACTAGCGGAGTCAATGAGCAGTTCTTC
CASSRTSGVNEQFF
>TRBJ1-1|-|-|TRBV10-3
TGTGCCATCAGTGACTCCGGGGGGGAGAACACTGAAGCTTTCTTT
CAISDSGGENTEAFF
>TRBJ2-5|once|TRBD2|TRBV7-8
TGTGCCAGCAGCTCTACTAGCGGGAGGGCCAGGGAGACCCAGTACTTC
CASSSTSGRARETQYF
>TRBJ2-5|-|-|TRBV5-4
TGTGCCAGCAGCTTGGCTCCACTAGCGAGGGGGGAGACCCAGTACTTC
CASSLAPLARGETQYF
>TRBJ1-5|-|-|TRBV19
TGTGCCAGTAGGCTACAGGCTACGGAACAGCCCCAGCATTTT
CASRLQATEQPQHF
>TRBJ2-3|-|TRBD2|TRBV15
TGTGCCACCAGCGGGGGGGGCACAGATACGCAGTATTTT
CATSGGGTDTQYF